A selection of T cell receptor beta chains follows, all from one sample in a study of OX40 agonist ivuxolimab in advanced cancers. The assay was immunoSEQ multiplex PCR, and TCRdb's table has in-frame clones only and misses some. The sample has under 85,000 clones; 93% are singletons. The sample here was CD4+ or CD8+ T cells sorted from blood, taken in a trial of the OX40 agonist ivuxolimab. Receptors originate from an adult with an advanced solid tumor such as melanoma, head and neck, liver or kidney cancer. CDR3s include the opening cysteine and the closing phenylalanine or tryptophan. The D gene is left open where the match is weak. Rows give clone size only sometimes, using once, few, many, or a class for an expanded clone.

-,TRBV5-4,TRBJ1-1,-,CASSLSWSNTEAFF,TGTGCCAGCAGCTTGAGTTGGAGTAACACTGAAGCTTTCTTT
TRBD2,TRBV13,TRBJ2-3,-,CASSSSGTSGRWGTDTQYF,TGTGCCAGCAGCTCCTCCGGGACTAGCGGGAGATGGGGGACAGATACGCAGTATTTT
-,TRBV19,TRBJ1-1,-,CASNRGRRNTEAFF,TGTGCCAGTAATAGGGGACGCCGGAACACTGAAGCTTTCTTT
TRBD1,TRBV7-6,TRBJ2-7,-,CASSAGQGPYEQYF,TGTGCCAGCAGCGCAGGACAGGGACCCTACGAGCAGTACTTC
-,TRBV14,TRBJ1-4,-,CASSQEGQVGEKLFF,TGTGCCAGCAGCCAAGAGGGCCAGGTGGGGGAAAAACTGTTTTTT
TRBD1,TRBV19,TRBJ2-7,-,CASSIWLGTGTYEQYF,TGTGCCAGTAGTATATGGTTGGGGACAGGAACCTACGAGCAGTACTTC
-,TRBV5-6,TRBJ2-1,-,CASSFGLSPDNEQFF,TGTGCCAGCAGCTTTGGGTTATCTCCCGACAATGAGCAGTTCTTC
-,TRBV9,TRBJ2-7,-,CASSGSWGSYEQYF,TGTGCCAGCAGCGGGTCATGGGGCTCCTACGAGCAGTACTTC
TRBD1,TRBV5-4,TRBJ1-1,-,CASSLDRVEAFF,TGTGCCAGCAGCTTAGACAGGGTAGAAGCTTTCTTT
-,TRBV27,TRBJ1-4,-,CASSLSKEKLFF,TGTGCCAGCAGTTTATCGAAAGAAAAACTGTTTTTT
-,TRBV11-2,TRBJ2-3,-,CASSFAYRRASDTQYF,TGTGCCAGCAGCTTCGCTTATCGGAGGGCCAGTGATACGCAGTATTTT
TRBD1,TRBV5-6,TRBJ1-5,few,CASSWGQSNQPQHF,TGTGCCAGCAGCTGGGGACAGAGCAATCAGCCCCAGCATTTT
-,TRBV2,TRBJ1-2,-,CASSEVGRGYGYTF,TGTGCCAGCAGTGAGGTGGGACGGGGCTATGGCTACACCTTC
-,TRBV27,TRBJ2-5,-,CASAWQETQYF,TGTGCCAGCGCGTGGCAAGAGACCCAGTACTTC
-,TRBV14,TRBJ2-7,-,CASSQRGYDYEQYF,TGTGCCAGCAGCCAAAGGGGTTACGACTACGAGCAGTACTTC
-,TRBV5-4,TRBJ2-3,-,CASSLTRGTDTQYF,TGTGCCAGCAGCTTGACCCGGGGAACAGATACGCAGTATTTT
-,TRBV7-8,TRBJ1-2,-,CASSLGASYGYTF,TGTGCCAGCAGCCTTGGGGCCTCCTATGGCTACACCTTC
-,TRBV19,TRBJ2-1,-,CASSIWGAIEQFF,TGTGCCAGTAGTATATGGGGGGCGATTGAGCAGTTCTTC
-,TRBV7-3,TRBJ1-1,-,CASSLGPPNTEAFF,TGTGCCAGCAGCCTTGGGCCCCCGAACACTGAAGCTTTCTTT
-,TRBV6-1,TRBJ1-2,-,CASSESRFGYYGYTF,TGTGCCAGCAGTGAATCTAGGTTTGGGTACTATGGCTACACCTTC
TRBD2,TRBV27,TRBJ2-7,-,CASSFGTSGMNEQYF,TGTGCCAGCAGTTTCGGGACTAGCGGGATGAACGAGCAGTACTTC
-,TRBV6-1,TRBJ1-4,-,CASKGYEQANEKLFF,TGTGCCAGCAAAGGGTACGAACAAGCTAATGAAAAACTGTTTTTT
-,TRBV15,TRBJ1-1,-,CATSIGAGTEAFF,TGTGCCACCAGCATAGGGGCGGGGACTGAAGCTTTCTTT
TRBD1,TRBV27,TRBJ2-7,-,CASSQRQGAGEQYF,TGTGCCAGCAGTCAACGACAGGGGGCGGGAGAGCAGTACTTC
-,TRBV4-3,TRBJ2-7,-,CASSQGSGLGEQYF,TGCGCCAGCAGCCAAGGAAGCGGCCTTGGGGAGCAGTACTTC
TRBD1,TRBV5-1,TRBJ2-7,-,CASSGGTGVGVYEQYF,TGCGCCAGCAGCGGAGGGACAGGGGTTGGGGTCTACGAGCAGTACTTC
-,TRBV5-8,TRBJ2-7,-,CASSPNYEQYF,TGTGCCAGCAGCCCAAACTACGAGCAGTACTTC
-,TRBV27,TRBJ1-1,-,CASSLTAMNTEAFF,TGTGCCAGCAGTTTAACAGCCATGAACACTGAAGCTTTCTTT
TRBD1,TRBV11-2,TRBJ1-6,few,CASSPRDRGGSPLHF,TGTGCCAGCAGCCCCCGGGACAGGGGAGGCTCACCCCTCCACTTT
TRBD1,TRBV27,TRBJ2-2,-,CASSIRGIDGTGGSTGELFF,TGTGCCAGCTCAATTCGGGGGATAGACGGGACAGGGGGTAGCACCGGGGAGCTGTTTTTT
-,TRBV9,TRBJ2-2,-,CASSVGWGTGELFF,TGTGCCAGCAGCGTAGGCTGGGGCACCGGGGAGCTGTTTTTT
TRBD1,TRBV6-1,TRBJ2-2,-,CASTTGGNRVGELFF,TGTGCCAGCACGACAGGGGGCAATCGGGTCGGGGAGCTGTTTTTT
TRBD2,TRBV30,TRBJ2-3,once,CAWSYGGGEADTQYF,TGTGCCTGGAGTTACGGCGGGGGGGAGGCAGATACGCAGTATTTT
-,TRBV27,TRBJ2-7,-,CASSLGAGEQYF,TGTGCCAGCAGTTTAGGTGCGGGGGAGCAGTACTTC
-,TRBV29-1,TRBJ2-5,once,CSVDGWAGSFNQETQYF,TGCAGCGTTGACGGATGGGCAGGGTCGTTTAACCAAGAGACCCAGTACTTC
-,TRBV28,TRBJ1-1,-,CASSLWEGGNLNTEAFF,TGTGCCAGCAGTTTATGGGAGGGAGGGAACCTGAACACTGAAGCTTTCTTT
-,TRBV27,TRBJ1-1,-,CASSFGGDTEAFF,TGTGCCAGCAGTTTCGGGGGGGACACTGAAGCTTTCTTT
TRBD1,TRBV9,TRBJ1-4,-,CASSGATGTGREKLFF,TGTGCCAGCAGCGGGGCCACCGGGACAGGGAGGGAAAAACTGTTTTTT
TRBD1,TRBV5-5,TRBJ1-1,-,CASSPTTDRGWNTEAFF,TGTGCCAGCAGCCCCACCACCGACAGGGGCTGGAACACTGAAGCTTTCTTT
-,TRBV4-1,TRBJ2-5,-,CASSQPGLAETQYF,TGCGCCAGCAGCCAGCCGGGACTGGCGGAGACCCAGTACTTC
-,TRBV11-2,TRBJ1-5,-,CASSLHSNQPQHF,TGTGCCAGCAGCTTGCATAGCAATCAGCCCCAGCATTTT
-,TRBV13,TRBJ2-3,-,CASSLGRISDTQYF,TGTGCCAGCAGCTTAGGACGCATTTCTGATACGCAGTATTTT
-,TRBV19,TRBJ2-5,-,CASSIVLGPSETQYF,TGTGCCAGTAGTATCGTCTTAGGCCCCTCAGAGACCCAGTACTTC
-,TRBV7-7,TRBJ1-5,-,CASTALRGDNQPQHF,TGTGCCAGCACCGCTTTGAGGGGGGACAATCAGCCCCAGCATTTT
-,TRBV29-1,TRBJ2-3,-,CSVVGGSTDTQYF,TGCAGCGTAGTTGGGGGTAGCACAGATACGCAGTATTTT
-,TRBV7-6,TRBJ1-2,once,CASADSSYGYTF,TGTGCCAGTGCAGACAGCTCCTATGGCTACACCTTC